The subject of this entry is one T cell receptor (beta chain). What it binds is unknown. The record originates from a study of PD-1 blockade in classical Hodgkin lymphoma. Study-level background: The patients were dosed with nivolumab 3 mg/kg, infused intravenously every 2 weeks. General observations from the study: CD4+ TCR diversity rose significantly by C4D1, and CD8+ TCR diversity did not.

V was cut by 5 bases and J by 0 bases, with 15 bases left in between. The germline gives CDR1 SGHRS, CDR2 YFSETQ. The CDR3 loop spans 16 amino acids. Libraries were prepared by immunoSEQ multiplex PCR; TCRdb keeps only in-frame clonotypes and omits some of them. This repertoire shows over 50,000 clones, about 90% found once; its top ten account for about 8.1%. As to time point: cycle 4 day 1 (C4D1), after five to seven weeks of nivolumab. Brentuximab vedotin exposure varied among the patients, all of whom had relapsed after autologous stem cell transplantation. The V call is TRBV5-1, the J call TRBJ2-1; no definite D call. The specimen comprised peripheral blood mononuclear cells (PBMCs), sampled before the fourth cycle of nivolumab. The TCR sequence derives from a human donor with classical Hodgkin lymphoma. CDR3 nucleotide sequence: TGCGCCAGCAGACCGAACCCAGGAGACTCCTACAATGAGCAGTTCTTC. This translates into CASRPNPGDSYNEQFF. Looking up the rest from reference TRBV5-1 and TRBJ2-1 gives the full variable domain: KAGVTQTPRYLIKTRGQQVTLSCSPISGHRSVSWYQQTPGQGLQFLFEYFSETQRNKGNFPGRFSGRQFSNSRSEMNVSTLELGDSALYLCASRPNPGDSYNEQFFGPGTRLTVL.